One TCR beta chain is described in this entry. The CDR3 loop spans 14 amino acids. Germline CDR1 and CDR2: MGHRA and YSYEKL. The V gene lost 1 base and the J gene lost 7 bases, with 13 bases spanning the gap. The sample comes from a study of memory CD8 T cells in hepatitis C reinfection. Study-wide context: HCV reinfection: RNA-positive following two negative tests at least 60 days apart.

Time point defined: pre-reinfection, 55 to 20 weeks before reinfection detection. The sorted cells went straight to TCR sequencing with no prior in vitro expansion. Donors came from people who inject drugs enrolled in HEPCO, Canada. A couple of donors provided sorted CD3+ CD8+ CD45RO- naive CD8 T cells at all three reinfection time points. Sequencing used immunoSEQ multiplex PCR; TCRdb keeps in-frame clones, though not all of them. There are 50,000 or so clones in the sample; over 85% occur only once, and approximately 1% lies in the top ten. This chain joins TRBV4-1 and TRBJ1-2; perhaps TRBD1 as D (6 bases). This receptor was identified in a man between 18 and 29 years old with hepatitis C virus infection. The specimen sequenced was naive CD8+ T cells sorted from blood. Here the CDR3 DNA reads TGCGCCAGCAGCCAAGCCGGGACACCACGTGGCTACACCTTC. Translating gives CASSQAGTPRGYTF.